This TCR beta chain was sequenced for a study of CD8 T cells in ankylosing spondylitis. Study results and caveats: Seemingly characteristic of ankylosing spondylitis blood was a TCR beta motif consisting of eight highly homologous variants. In synovial fluid and blood from reactive arthritis, some motif variants were previously reported.

TCR beta libraries were made by quantitative 5'-RACE with molecular barcodes. TCRdb redid the calling of the 5' RACE reads with MiXCR, one entry per CDR3 protein. The top ten clones hold roughly 1% of a sample with about 450,000 distinct CDR3 sequences, 25% to 30% of them seen once. Per germline, CDR1 SEHNR and CDR2 FQNEAQ (reference sequence). V dropped 5 bases and J dropped 2 bases, with 14 bases sitting between them. The CDR3 consists of 15 residues. Note on this clonotype: Its cognate antigen is unknown.

This clonotype was obtained from a male donor with ankylosing spondylitis. The gene calls are TRBV7-9 and TRBJ2-3; D remains unclear. Sequenced sample: blood, either unsorted or a sorted T cell fraction (not recorded which). In DNA form, the CDR3 reads TGTGCCAGCAGCGGGGATGGTAGGATCACAGATACGCAGTATTTT. Residues: CASSGDGRITDTQYF.